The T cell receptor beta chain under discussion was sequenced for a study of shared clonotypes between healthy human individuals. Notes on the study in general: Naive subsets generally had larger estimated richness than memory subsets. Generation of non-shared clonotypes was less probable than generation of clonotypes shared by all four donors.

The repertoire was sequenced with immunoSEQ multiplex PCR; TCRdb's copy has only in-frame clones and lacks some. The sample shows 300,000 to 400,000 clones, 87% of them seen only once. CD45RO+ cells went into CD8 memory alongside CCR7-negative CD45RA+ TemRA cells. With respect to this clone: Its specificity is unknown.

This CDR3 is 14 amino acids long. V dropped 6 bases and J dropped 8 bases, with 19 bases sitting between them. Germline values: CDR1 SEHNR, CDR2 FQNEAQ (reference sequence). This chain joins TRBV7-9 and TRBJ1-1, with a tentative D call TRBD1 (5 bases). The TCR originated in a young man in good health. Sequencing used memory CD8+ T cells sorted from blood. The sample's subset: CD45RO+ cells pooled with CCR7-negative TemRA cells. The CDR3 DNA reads TGTGCCAGCAGAGCAAAGGGGCAGATCGGGGAAGCTTTCTTT. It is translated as CASRAKGQIGEAFF. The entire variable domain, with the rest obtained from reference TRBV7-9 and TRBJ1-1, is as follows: DTGVSQNPRHKITKRGQNVTFRCDPISEHNRLYWYRQTLGQGPEFLTYFQNEAQLEKSRLLSDRFSAERPKGSFSTLEIQRTEQGDSAMYLCASRAKGQIGEAFFGQGTRLTVV.